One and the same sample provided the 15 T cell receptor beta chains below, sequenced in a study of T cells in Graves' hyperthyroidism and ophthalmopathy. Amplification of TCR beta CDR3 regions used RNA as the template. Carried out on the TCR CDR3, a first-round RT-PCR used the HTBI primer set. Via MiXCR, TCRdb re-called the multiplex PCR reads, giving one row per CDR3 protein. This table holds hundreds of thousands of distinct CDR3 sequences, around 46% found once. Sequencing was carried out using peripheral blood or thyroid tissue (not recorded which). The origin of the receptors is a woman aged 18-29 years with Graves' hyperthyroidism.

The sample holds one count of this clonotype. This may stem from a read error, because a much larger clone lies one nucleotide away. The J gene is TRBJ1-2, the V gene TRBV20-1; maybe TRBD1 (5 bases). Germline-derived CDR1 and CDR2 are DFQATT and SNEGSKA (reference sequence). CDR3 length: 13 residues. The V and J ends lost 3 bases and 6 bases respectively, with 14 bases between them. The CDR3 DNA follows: TGCAGTGCTAGTAGGACCATGGGACATGGCTACACCTTC. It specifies CSASRTMGHGYTF.

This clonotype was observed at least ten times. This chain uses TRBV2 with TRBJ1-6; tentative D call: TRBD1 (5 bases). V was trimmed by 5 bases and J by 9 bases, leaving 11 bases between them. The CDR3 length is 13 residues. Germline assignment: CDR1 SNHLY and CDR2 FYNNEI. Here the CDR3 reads CASSWDGPSPLHF. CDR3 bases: TGTGCCAGCAGTTGGGACGGCCCTTCACCCCTCCACTTT.

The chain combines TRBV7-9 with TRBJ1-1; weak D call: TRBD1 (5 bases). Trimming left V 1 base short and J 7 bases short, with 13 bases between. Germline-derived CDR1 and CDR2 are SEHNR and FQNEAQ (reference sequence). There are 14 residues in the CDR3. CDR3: CASSLGRGESEAFF. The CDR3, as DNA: TGTGCCAGCAGCTTAGGCCGGGGGGAGAGTGAAGCTTTCTTT.

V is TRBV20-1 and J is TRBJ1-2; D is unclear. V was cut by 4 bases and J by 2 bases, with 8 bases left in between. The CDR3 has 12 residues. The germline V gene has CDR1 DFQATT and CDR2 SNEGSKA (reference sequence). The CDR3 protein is CSAKEPNYGYTF. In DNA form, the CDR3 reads TGCAGTGCTAAAGAGCCAAACTATGGCTACACCTTC.

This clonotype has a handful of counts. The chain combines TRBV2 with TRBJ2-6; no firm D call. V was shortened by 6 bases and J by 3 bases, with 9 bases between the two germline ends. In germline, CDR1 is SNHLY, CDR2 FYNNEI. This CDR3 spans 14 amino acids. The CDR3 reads CASSQAHGANVLTF. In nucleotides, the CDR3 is TGTGCCAGCAGCCAAGCTCATGGGGCCAACGTCCTGACTTTC.

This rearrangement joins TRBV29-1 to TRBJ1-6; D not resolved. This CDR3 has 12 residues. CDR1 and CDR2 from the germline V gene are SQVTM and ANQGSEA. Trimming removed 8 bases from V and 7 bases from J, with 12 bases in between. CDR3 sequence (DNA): TGCAGCTTACAACAGTCCAATTCACCCCTCCACTTT. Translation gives CSLQQSNSPLHF.

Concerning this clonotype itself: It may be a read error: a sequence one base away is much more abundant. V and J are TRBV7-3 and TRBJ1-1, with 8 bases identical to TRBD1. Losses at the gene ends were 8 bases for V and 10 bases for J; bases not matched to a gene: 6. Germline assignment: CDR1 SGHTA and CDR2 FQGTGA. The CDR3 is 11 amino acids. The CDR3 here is CASGPDRGAFF. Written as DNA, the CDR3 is TGTGCCAGCGGTCCCGACAGGGGAGCTTTCTTT.

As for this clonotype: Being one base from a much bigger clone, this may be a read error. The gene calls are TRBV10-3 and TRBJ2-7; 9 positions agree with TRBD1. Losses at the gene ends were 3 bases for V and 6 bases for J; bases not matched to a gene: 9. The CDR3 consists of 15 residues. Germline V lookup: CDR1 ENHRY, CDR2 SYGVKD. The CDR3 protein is CAISDVDRGYCEQYF. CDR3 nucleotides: TGTGCCATCAGTGATGTAGACAGGGGGTATTGCGAGCAGTACTTC.

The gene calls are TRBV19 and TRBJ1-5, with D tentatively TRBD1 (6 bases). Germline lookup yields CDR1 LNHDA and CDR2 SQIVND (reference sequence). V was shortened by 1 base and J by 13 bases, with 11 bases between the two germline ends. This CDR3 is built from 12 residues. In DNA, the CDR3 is TGTGCCAGTAGTATAGCAAGAGGGGGGCAGCATTTT. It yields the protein CASSIARGGQHF.

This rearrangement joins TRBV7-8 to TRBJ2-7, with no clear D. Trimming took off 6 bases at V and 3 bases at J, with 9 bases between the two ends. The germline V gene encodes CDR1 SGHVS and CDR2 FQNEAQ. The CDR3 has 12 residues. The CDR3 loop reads CASSFTIYEQYF. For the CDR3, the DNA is TGTGCCAGCAGTTTCACTATCTACGAGCAGTACTTC.

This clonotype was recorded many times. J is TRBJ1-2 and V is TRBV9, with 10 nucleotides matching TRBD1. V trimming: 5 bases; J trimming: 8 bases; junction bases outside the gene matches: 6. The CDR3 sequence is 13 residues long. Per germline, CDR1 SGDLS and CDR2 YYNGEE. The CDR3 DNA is TGTGCCAGCAGTCGGACAGGGGGATACGGCTACACCTTC. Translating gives CASSRTGGYGYTF.

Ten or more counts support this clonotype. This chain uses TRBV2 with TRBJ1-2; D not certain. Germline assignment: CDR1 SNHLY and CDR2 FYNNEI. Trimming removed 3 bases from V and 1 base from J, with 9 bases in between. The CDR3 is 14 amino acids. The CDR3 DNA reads TGTGCCAGCAGTGAGGTGGGGATTAACTATGGCTACACCTTC. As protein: CASSEVGINYGYTF.

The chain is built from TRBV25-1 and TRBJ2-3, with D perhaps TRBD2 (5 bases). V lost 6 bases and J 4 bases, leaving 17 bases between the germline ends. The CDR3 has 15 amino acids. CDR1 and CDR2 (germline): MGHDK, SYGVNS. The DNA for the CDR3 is TGTGCCAGCAGCCCTAGCACAGAGAGGCCAGATACGCAGTATTTT. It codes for CASSPSTERPDTQYF.

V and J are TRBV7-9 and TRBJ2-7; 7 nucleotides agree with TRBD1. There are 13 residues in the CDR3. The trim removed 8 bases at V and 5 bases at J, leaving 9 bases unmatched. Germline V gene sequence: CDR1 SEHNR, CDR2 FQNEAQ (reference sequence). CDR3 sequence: CASSPQGWDEQYF. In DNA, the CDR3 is TGTGCCAGCTCACCACAGGGGTGGGACGAGCAGTACTTC. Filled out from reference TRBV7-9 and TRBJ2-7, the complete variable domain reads DTGVSQNPRHKITKRGQNVTFRCDPISEHNRLYWYRQTLGQGPEFLTYFQNEAQLEKSRLLSDRFSAERPKGSFSTLEIQRTEQGDSAMYLCASSPQGWDEQYFGPGTRLTVT.

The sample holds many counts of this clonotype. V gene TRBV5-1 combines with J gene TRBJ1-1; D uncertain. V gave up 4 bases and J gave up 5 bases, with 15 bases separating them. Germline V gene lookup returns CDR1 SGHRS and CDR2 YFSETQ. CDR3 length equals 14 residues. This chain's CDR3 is CASSPHRHGTEAFF. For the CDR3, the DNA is TGCGCCAGCAGCCCACACCGACACGGGACTGAAGCTTTCTTT. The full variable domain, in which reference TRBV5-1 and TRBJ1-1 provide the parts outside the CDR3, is KAGVTQTPRYLIKTRGQQVTLSCSPISGHRSVSWYQQTPGQGLQFLFEYFSETQRNKGNFPGRFSGRQFSNSRSEMNVSTLELGDSALYLCASSPHRHGTEAFFGQGTRLTVV.